Many counts were recorded for the clone carrying this T cell receptor beta chain. Its antigen is not identified. This entry comes from a study of CD8 T cells in ankylosing spondylitis. The junction had 0 bases not matched to a gene; V was cut back by 6 bases and J by 6 bases. The CDR3 is 12 residues long. The study, taken as a whole, reports: Prior work had noted some motif variants in reactive arthritis blood and synovial fluid. Disease-associated clones were CD8+ and fairly uncommon in peripheral blood. Reports say disease-linked clones showed up significantly more in matched ankylosing spondylitis synovial fluid. Ankylosing spondylitis blood appeared to carry a characteristic TCR beta motif of roughly 8 highly homologous variants.

The authors made TCR beta libraries by quantitative 5'-RACE with molecular barcodes. A single record per CDR3 protein comes from TCRdb applying MiXCR to the 5' RACE reads. The sample has just under 550,000 distinct CDR3 sequences, 10% to 15% seen once. Sequencing was carried out using blood, either unsorted or a sorted T cell fraction (not recorded which). The chain carries TRBV12-3 or TRBV12-4 and TRBJ1-5, with 9 bases fitting TRBD1. The receptor comes from a male donor with ankylosing spondylitis. The CDR3 DNA reads TGTGCCAGCAGGGACAGGGGTCAGCCCCAGCATTTT. Amino acid sequence: CASRDRGQPQHF.